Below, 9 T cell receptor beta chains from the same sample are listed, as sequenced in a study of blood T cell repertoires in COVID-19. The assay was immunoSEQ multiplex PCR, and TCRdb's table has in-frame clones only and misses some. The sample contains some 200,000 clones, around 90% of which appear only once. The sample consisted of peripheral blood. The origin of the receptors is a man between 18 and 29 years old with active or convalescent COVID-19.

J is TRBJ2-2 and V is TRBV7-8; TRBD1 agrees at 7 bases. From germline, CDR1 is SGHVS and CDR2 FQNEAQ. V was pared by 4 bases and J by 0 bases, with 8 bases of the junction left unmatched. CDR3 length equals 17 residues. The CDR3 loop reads CASSWRQGATNTGELFF. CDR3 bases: TGTGCCAGCAGCTGGAGACAGGGTGCCACGAACACCGGGGAGCTGTTTTTT.

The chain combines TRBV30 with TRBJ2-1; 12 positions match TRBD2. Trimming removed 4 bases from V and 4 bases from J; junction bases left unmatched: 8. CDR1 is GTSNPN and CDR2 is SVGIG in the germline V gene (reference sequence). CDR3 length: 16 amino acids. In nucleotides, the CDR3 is TGTGCCTGGACTAGCGGGAGGGCCACGGGGTACAATGAGCAGTTCTTC. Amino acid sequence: CAWTSGRATGYNEQFF.

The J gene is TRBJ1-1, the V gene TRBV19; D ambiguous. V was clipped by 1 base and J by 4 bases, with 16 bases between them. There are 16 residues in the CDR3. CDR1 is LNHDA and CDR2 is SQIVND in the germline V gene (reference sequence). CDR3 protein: CASSIAGSGALTEAFF. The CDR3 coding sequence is TGTGCCAGTAGTATAGCCGGGAGCGGAGCTCTCACTGAAGCTTTCTTT.

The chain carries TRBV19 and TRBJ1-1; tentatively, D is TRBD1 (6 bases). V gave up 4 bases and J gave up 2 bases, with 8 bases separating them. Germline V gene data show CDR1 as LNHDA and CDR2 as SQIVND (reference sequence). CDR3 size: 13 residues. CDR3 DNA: TGTGCCAGTAGTACAGGGGTTAACACTGAAGCTTTCTTT. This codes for CASSTGVNTEAFF.

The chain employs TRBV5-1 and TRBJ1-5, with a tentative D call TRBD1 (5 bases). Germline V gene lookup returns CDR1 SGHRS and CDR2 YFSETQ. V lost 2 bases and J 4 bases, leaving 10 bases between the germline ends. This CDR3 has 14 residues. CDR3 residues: CASSLAGLNQPQHF. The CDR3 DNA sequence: TGCGCCAGCAGCTTAGCAGGGTTAAATCAGCCCCAGCATTTT.

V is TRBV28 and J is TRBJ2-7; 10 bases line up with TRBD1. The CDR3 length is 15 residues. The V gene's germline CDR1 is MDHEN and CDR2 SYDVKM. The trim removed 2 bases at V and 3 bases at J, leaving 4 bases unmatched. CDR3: CASSLPGQGNYEQYF. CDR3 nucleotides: TGTGCCAGCAGTTTACCGGGACAGGGGAACTACGAGCAGTACTTC.

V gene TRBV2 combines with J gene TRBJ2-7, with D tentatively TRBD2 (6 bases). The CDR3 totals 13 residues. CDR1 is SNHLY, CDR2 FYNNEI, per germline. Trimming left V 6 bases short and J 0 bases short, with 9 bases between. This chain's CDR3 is CASRAGSSYEQYF. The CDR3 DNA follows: TGTGCCAGCAGGGCGGGGAGCTCCTACGAGCAGTACTTC.

CDR3 DNA sequence: TGTGCCACCAGCAGAGAGGCCGTAGTGGCAGGATACGAGCAGTACTTC. It is translated as CATSREAVVAGYEQYF. V and J are TRBV15 and TRBJ2-7; no definite D call. Germline values: CDR1 LNHNV, CDR2 YYDKDF (reference sequence). Deletions cut 0 bases from V and 4 bases from J, with 16 bases between. The CDR3 is 16 residues long.

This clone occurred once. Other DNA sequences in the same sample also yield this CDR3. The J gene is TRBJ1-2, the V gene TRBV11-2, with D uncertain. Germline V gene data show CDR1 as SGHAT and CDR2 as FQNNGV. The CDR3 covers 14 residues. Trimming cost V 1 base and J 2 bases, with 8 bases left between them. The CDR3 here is CASSLGRGNYGYTF. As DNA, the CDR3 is TGTGCCAGCAGCTTAGGGCGGGGAAACTATGGCTACACCTTC.